Listed below are T cell receptor beta chains from one sample, sequenced in a study of cytomegalovirus exposure and HLA in healthy donors. The repertoire was sequenced with immunoSEQ multiplex PCR; TCRdb's copy has only in-frame clones and lacks some. The profile covers over 200,000 clones, with 88% appearing a single time and approximately 2.9% taken by the ten largest. Sequenced material: PBMCs. Receptors originate from a woman aged 18 to 35 in good health and CMV-seronegative. The CDR3 runs from the conserved cysteine through the conserved F or W. Each record gives: D gene, V gene, clone size, J gene, CDR3 DNA, CDR3 protein. A D gene is named only where the DNA matches it firmly. For some rows the clone size is stated as once, few or many, or as a class when expanded; others skip it.

>NA|TRBV27|NA|TRBJ2-7
TGTGCCAGCAGTTTAGCCAGAGGATCCTACGAGCAGTACTTC
CASSLARGSYEQYF
>NA|TRBV7-3|NA|TRBJ1-1
TGTGCCAGCAGCTTAGGACTTTACTCAAACACTGAAGCTTTCTTT
CASSLGLYSNTEAFF
>NA|TRBV28|once|TRBJ2-7
TGTGCCAGCCGGTTGACCGGGAGAGCTTACGAGCAGTACTTC
CASRLTGRAYEQYF
>NA|TRBV5-1|NA|TRBJ2-3
TGCGCCAGCAGGAAGCCCAGCACAGATACGCAGTATTTT
CASRKPSTDTQYF
>TRBD1|TRBV7-2|NA|TRBJ1-2
TGTGCCAGCAGCTTACCAGGGGGCGCTTATGGCTACACCTTC
CASSLPGGAYGYTF
>NA|TRBV27|once|TRBJ2-5
TGTGCCAGCAGTTTTCGAGAGACCCAGTACTTC
CASSFRETQYF
>TRBD1|TRBV9|NA|TRBJ2-6
TGTGCCAGCAGCGGGGGAGACAGGGTGGCTGGGGCCAACGTCCTGACTTTC
CASSGGDRVAGANVLTF
>NA|TRBV7-9|NA|TRBJ2-7
TGTGCCAGCAGCTTAGCGGTCGGGTACGAGCAGTACTTC
CASSLAVGYEQYF
>NA|TRBV4-1|few|TRBJ1-2
TGCGCCAGCAGCCAAGATGGGGTAGCAGGGAACTATGGCTACACCTTC
CASSQDGVAGNYGYTF
>NA|TRBV19|NA|TRBJ1-1
TGTGCCAGTAGTATAGGTGTCGCTGAAGCTTTCTTT
CASSIGVAEAFF
>NA|TRBV27|NA|TRBJ2-7
TGTGCCAGCAGCCTTCAGGGCCCCTACGAGCAGTACTTC
CASSLQGPYEQYF
>NA|TRBV2|NA|TRBJ2-1
TGTGCCAGCAGTGAATCGGGACTCAGCTCCTACAATGAGCAGTTCTTC
CASSESGLSSYNEQFF
>TRBD2|TRBV5-1|NA|TRBJ2-7
TGCGCCAGCAGCCCATCGACTAGCGGGAATCCCTACGAGCAGTACTTC
CASSPSTSGNPYEQYF
>TRBD1|TRBV4-1|NA|TRBJ2-1
TGCGCCAGCAGTCTTACCGGACAGGTTTACAATGAGCAGTTCTTC
CASSLTGQVYNEQFF
>TRBD2|TRBV5-4|NA|TRBJ2-7
TGTGCCAGCAGCTTGGGGGCGGGAGTATACGAGCAGTACTTC
CASSLGAGVYEQYF
>TRBD2|TRBV29-1|NA|TRBJ2-3
TGCAGCGTTATTCTAGCGGGGGCGAATACGCAGTATTTT
CSVILAGANTQYF
>TRBD1|TRBV5-3|NA|TRBJ2-3
TGTGCCAGAAGCTTCGGGACAGGGGGCACAGATACGCAGTATTTT
CARSFGTGGTDTQYF
>NA|TRBV4-1|NA|TRBJ2-3
TGCGCCAGCAGCCTTAGCGGAACCACAGATACGCAGTATTTT
CASSLSGTTDTQYF
>TRBD1|TRBV6-6|NA|TRBJ1-1
TGTGCCAGCAGCCGTCCGGGACAGGGGAACGTTGAAGCTTTCTTT
CASSRPGQGNVEAFF
>TRBD1|TRBV5-1|NA|TRBJ2-3
TGCGCCAGCAGCTCCGGACAGGGTATAGATACGCAGTATTTT
CASSSGQGIDTQYF
>TRBD1|TRBV4-1|NA|TRBJ1-5
TGCGCCAGCAGCCAAGCCATAGACAGGGGAGATCAGCCCCAGCATTTT
CASSQAIDRGDQPQHF
>TRBD1|TRBV27|few|TRBJ1-5
TGTGCCAGCAGCCTCCACAGGGGAGTGGGACAGCCCCAGCATTTT
CASSLHRGVGQPQHF
>TRBD1|TRBV5-1|NA|TRBJ1-3
TGCGCCAGCAGCTTCAACCCCAGGGGGCCGGGTGGAAACACCATATATTTT
CASSFNPRGPGGNTIYF
>NA|TRBV23-1|once|TRBJ1-5
TGCGCCAGCAGTCTAGGCAGGGAGGGATCTAGCAATCAGCCCCAGCATTTT
CASSLGREGSSNQPQHF
>TRBD1|TRBV5-1|NA|TRBJ2-1
TGCGCCAGCAGCGTAACCGGGACAGGGGACGAGCAGTTCTTC
CASSVTGTGDEQFF
>NA|TRBV29-1|once|TRBJ2-7
TGCAGCGTTTTGACGGGAAGCTACGAGCAGTACTTC
CSVLTGSYEQYF
>TRBD1|TRBV29-1|once|TRBJ2-3
TGCAGCGTTGAGGACAGGGGGGCTAGCACAGATACGCAGTATTTT
CSVEDRGASTDTQYF
>NA|TRBV5-4|NA|TRBJ1-2
TGTGCCAGCAGCTTGGAGGACAAAGGGTTGTATGGCTACACCTTC
CASSLEDKGLYGYTF
>NA|TRBV6-6|NA|TRBJ2-2
TGTGCCAGCAGACCCCCAGCGGGCAACACCGGGGAGCTGTTTTTT
CASRPPAGNTGELFF
>TRBD1|TRBV28|NA|TRBJ2-7
TGTGCCAGCAGTTTTCCAGGGGACAGGGGCTACGAGCAGTACTTC
CASSFPGDRGYEQYF
>TRBD2|TRBV7-8|few|TRBJ2-7
TGTGCCAGCAGTGTAAATCCGACTAGCCTGGCCTACGAGCAGTACTTC
CASSVNPTSLAYEQYF
>TRBD1|TRBV19|NA|TRBJ2-7
TGTGCCAGTAGTTCACGACAGGGCGTCTCCTACGAGCAGTACTTC
CASSSRQGVSYEQYF
>NA|TRBV28|NA|TRBJ1-2
TGTGCCAGCAGTCACCTACAGGGTAGGGCCTATGGCTACACCTTC
CASSHLQGRAYGYTF
>TRBD2|TRBV9|NA|TRBJ2-3
TGTGCCAGCAGCGTAGAAGCGGGAGGTCTTACGCAGTATTTT
CASSVEAGGLTQYF
>NA|TRBV4-3|NA|TRBJ1-1
TGCGCCAGCAGCCAAGATGGAGGGAGAGACTCTGAAGCTTTCTTT
CASSQDGGRDSEAFF
>TRBD2|TRBV27|NA|TRBJ2-7
TGTGCCAGCGGGGGAGGGAGTTCCTACGAGCAGTACTTC
CASGGGSSYEQYF
>NA|TRBV25-1|NA|TRBJ2-3
TGTGCCAGCACCCGAAATGGAGGGACAGATACGCAGTATTTT
CASTRNGGTDTQYF
>TRBD1|TRBV6-5|NA|TRBJ1-1
TGTGCCAGCAGTTACTCGCAGGGGGCTAAGTACACTGAAGCTTTCTTT
CASSYSQGAKYTEAFF
>TRBD2|TRBV11-2|NA|TRBJ2-5
TGTGCCAGCAGCTTGGGAGGGCTAGCGGGTACCCAGTACTTC
CASSLGGLAGTQYF
>NA|TRBV7-3|NA|TRBJ2-6
TGTGCCAGCAGTGTGACAGGAGCTGGGGCCAACGTCCTGACTTTC
CASSVTGAGANVLTF
>NA|TRBV27|NA|TRBJ2-7
TGTGCCAGCGGACTACTGGACAGGATCTCCTACGAGCAGTACTTC
CASGLLDRISYEQYF